The clone carrying this TCR beta chain was counted once. Only in-frame clones appear in the TCRdb table, and some are missing; sequencing was by immunoSEQ multiplex PCR. The top ten hold about 2.1% of the sample, which has around 400,000 clones, 87% seen once. This specimen comes from a study of blood T cell repertoires in COVID-19. The CDR3 covers 16 residues. V gave up 1 base and J gave up 9 bases, with 16 bases separating them. The germline V gene has CDR1 SGHVS and CDR2 FQNEAQ. Material for sequencing was peripheral blood. The sequence was collected from a woman aged 60-70 years with COVID-19, enrolled during active disease. The genes are TRBV7-8 and TRBJ1-6, with D hard to call. Here the CDR3 reads CASSLVVAPQRSPLHF. DNA for the CDR3: TGTGCCAGCAGCTTAGTGGTGGCCCCTCAGCGTTCACCCCTCCACTTT. Full variable domain (outside the CDR3, taken from reference TRBV7-8 and TRBJ1-6): GAGVSQSPRYKVAKRGQDVALRCDPISGHVSLFWYQQALGQGPEFLTYFQNEAQLDKSGLPSDRFFAERPEGSVSTLKIQRTQQEDSAVYLCASSLVVAPQRSPLHFGNGTRLTVT.